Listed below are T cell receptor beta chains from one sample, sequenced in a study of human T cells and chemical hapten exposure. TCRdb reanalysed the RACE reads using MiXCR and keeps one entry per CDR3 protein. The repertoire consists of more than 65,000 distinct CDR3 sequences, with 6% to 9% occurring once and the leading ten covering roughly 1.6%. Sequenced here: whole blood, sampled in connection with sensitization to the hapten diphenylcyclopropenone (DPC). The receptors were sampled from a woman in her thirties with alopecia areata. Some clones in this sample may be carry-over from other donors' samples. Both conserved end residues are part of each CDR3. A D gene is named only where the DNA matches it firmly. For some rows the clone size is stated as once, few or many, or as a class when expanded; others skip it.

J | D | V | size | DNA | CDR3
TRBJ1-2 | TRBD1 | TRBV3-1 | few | TGTGCCAGCAGCCAAGAGACAGGGGGCAGCTATGGCTACACCTTC | CASSQETGGSYGYTF
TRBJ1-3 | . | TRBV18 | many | TGTGCCAGCTCACCACAAAATACAGGAGTTGGAAACACCATATATTTT | CASSPQNTGVGNTIYF
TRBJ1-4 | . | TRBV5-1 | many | TGCGCCAGCAGCTTGGCAGGGACGGATCTTAATGAAAAACTGTTTTTT | CASSLAGTDLNEKLFF
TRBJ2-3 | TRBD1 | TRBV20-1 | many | TGCAGTGCTAGAGAGCCGACAGGGAGTGATTATACGCAGTATTTT | CSAREPTGSDYTQYF
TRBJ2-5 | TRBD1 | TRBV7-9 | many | TGTGCCAGCAGCTTATCCCCGGGACAGGGGTATCTAGAGACCCAGTACTTC | CASSLSPGQGYLETQYF
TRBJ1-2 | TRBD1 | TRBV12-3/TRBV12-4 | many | TGTGCCAGCAGTTTAAGGGACAGGGACAATGGCTACACCTTC | CASSLRDRDNGYTF
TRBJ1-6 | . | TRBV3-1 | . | TGTGCCAGCAGCCTCCGGGCTCAGGGTTCACCCCTCAACTTT | CASSLRAQGSPLNF
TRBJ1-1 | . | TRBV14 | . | TGTGCCAGCAGCCAAGTAGGCAGGGGAGGTGAAGCTTTCTTT | CASSQVGRGGEAFF
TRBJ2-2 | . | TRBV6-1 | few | TGTGCCAGCAGTGAAGTTGAAGACACCGGGGAGCTGTTTTTT | CASSEVEDTGELFF
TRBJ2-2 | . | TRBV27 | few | TGTGCCAGGAGACCGGACGGAAGGGGGACGAACACCGGGGAGCTGTTTTTT | CARRPDGRGTNTGELFF
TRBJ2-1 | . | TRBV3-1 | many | TGTGCCAGCAGCCAAGATAGTTCCTGGGATAGTGAGCAGTTCTTC | CASSQDSSWDSEQFF
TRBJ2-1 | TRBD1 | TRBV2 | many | TGTGCCAGCAGTGCCCAACAGGGGGCGGGGGATGAGCAGTTCTTC | CASSAQQGAGDEQFF
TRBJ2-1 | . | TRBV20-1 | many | TGCAGTGCTATGGACATCCCACTTTCATCCTACAATGAGCAGTTCTTC | CSAMDIPLSSYNEQFF
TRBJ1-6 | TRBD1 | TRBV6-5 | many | TGTGCCAGCAGTCGGGGGATAATACCGGGACAGGCACCCTTTAATTCACCCCTCCACTTT | CASSRGIIPGQAPFNSPLHF
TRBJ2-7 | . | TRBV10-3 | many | TGTGCCATCAGTGAGTCGAGGGGACCGGTTGAGCAGTACTTC | CAISESRGPVEQYF
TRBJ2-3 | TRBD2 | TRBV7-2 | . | TGTGCCAGCAGCGAAACTAGCGGGGGGTACCTCACAGATACGCAGTATTTT | CASSETSGGYLTDTQYF
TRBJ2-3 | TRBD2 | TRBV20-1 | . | TGCAGTGCTCCCCGGGGGGGACTAGCGGGGGCGCTGCGGCCAGATACGCAGTATTTT | CSAPRGGLAGALRPDTQYF
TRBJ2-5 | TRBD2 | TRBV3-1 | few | TGTGCCAGCAGCCAAGCGGGGGGGCAAGAGACCCAGTACTTC | CASSQAGGQETQYF
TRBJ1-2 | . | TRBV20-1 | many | TGCAGTGCTAGTAACGGGGATGGCTACACCTTC | CSASNGDGYTF
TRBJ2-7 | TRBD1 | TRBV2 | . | TGTGCCAGCGGGCGGGACAGGGAGGCCCTTTCCTACGAGCAGTACTTC | CASGRDREALSYEQYF
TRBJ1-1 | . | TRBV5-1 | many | TGCGCCAGCAGCCCGGTGGGGGGTGCCGAGAACGCTTTCTTT | CASSPVGGAENAFF
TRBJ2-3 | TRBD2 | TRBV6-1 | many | TGTGCCAGCAGTACATGGCGGGGGGACCGCACAGATACGCAGTATTTT | CASSTWRGDRTDTQYF
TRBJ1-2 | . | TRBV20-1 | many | TGCAGTGCTAGACACGGAGGATGGGGGGAAGGCTACACCTTC | CSARHGGWGEGYTF
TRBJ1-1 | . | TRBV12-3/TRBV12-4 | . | TGTGCCAGCAGTTTTGAGGGAATCCCTGAAGCTTTCTTT | CASSFEGIPEAFF
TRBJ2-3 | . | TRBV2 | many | TGTGCCAGCAGTGAAGCGGGCGGTGGTGGCACAGATACGCAGTATTTT | CASSEAGGGGTDTQYF
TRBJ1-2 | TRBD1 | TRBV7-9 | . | TGTGCCAGCAGCCCTGGACAGGGGGCCTATGGCTACACCTTC | CASSPGQGAYGYTF
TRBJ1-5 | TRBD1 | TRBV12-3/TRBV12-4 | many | TGTGCCAGCAGTCCACCGGGACAGAGCTTGGGGCCCCAGCATTTT | CASSPPGQSLGPQHF
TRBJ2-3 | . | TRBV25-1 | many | TGTGCCAGCAGTCCCGGAATCAACACAGATACGCAGTATTTT | CASSPGINTDTQYF
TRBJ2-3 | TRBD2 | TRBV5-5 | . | TGTGCCAGCCGGACTAGCGGGGCTGCAGATACGCAGTATTTT | CASRTSGAADTQYF
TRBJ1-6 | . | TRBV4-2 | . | TGTGCCAGCAGCCAACTCCCCGGGGGAAACTCACCCCTCCACTTT | CASSQLPGGNSPLHF
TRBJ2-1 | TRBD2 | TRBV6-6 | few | TGTGCCAGCAGTTACCACGGGGGGGCTAATGAGCAGTTCTTC | CASSYHGGANEQFF
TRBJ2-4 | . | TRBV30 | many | TGTGCCTGGAGTGTTGTATCCGGAAACATTCAGTACTTC | CAWSVVSGNIQYF
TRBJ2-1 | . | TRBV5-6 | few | TGTGCCAGCAGCTGGGACGTAAGCTCCTACAATGAGCAGTTCTTC | CASSWDVSSYNEQFF
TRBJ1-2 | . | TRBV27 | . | TGTGCCAGCAGTTCCGCGTCAGGGTATGGCTACACCTTC | CASSSASGYGYTF
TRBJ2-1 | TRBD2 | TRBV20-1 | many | TGCAGTGCCATAGTCTACAGATCGACGGGAGGTGAGCAGTTCTTC | CSAIVYRSTGGEQFF
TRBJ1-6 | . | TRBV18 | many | TGTGCCAGCTCACAAACGGACAGAAGCTCCTATAATTCACCCCTCCACTTT | CASSQTDRSSYNSPLHF
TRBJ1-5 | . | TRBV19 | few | TGTGCCAGTAGTATGAGGGAGGGTTTCAGCAATCAGCCCCAGCATTTT | CASSMREGFSNQPQHF
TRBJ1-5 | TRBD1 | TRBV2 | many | TGTGCCAGCAGACCGGGACAGGGCAATCAGCCCCAGCATTTT | CASRPGQGNQPQHF
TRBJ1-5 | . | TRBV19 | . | TGTGCCAGTAGTACCCTCGGATGGGACGCCAATCAGCCCCAGCATTTT | CASSTLGWDANQPQHF
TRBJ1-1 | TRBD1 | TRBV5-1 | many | TGCGCCAGCAGCGACCTACAGGGGGAGTTCACTGAAGCTTTCTTT | CASSDLQGEFTEAFF
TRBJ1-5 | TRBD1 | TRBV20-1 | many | TGCAGTGCTAGGTCCAGGGGGCTGATCGATCAGCCCCAGCATTTT | CSARSRGLIDQPQHF
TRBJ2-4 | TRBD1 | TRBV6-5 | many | TGTGCCAGCAGTTACGGGACAGGGGTAGCCAAAAACATTCAGTACTTC | CASSYGTGVAKNIQYF
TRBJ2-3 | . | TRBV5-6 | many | TGTGCCAGCAGTTGGCACCGGCCGGGGACAGATACGCAGTATTTT | CASSWHRPGTDTQYF